This T cell receptor beta chain derives from a study of vaccination and CD4 T cells after COVID-19. About the study: Sampling post-COVID took place a median 101 days after diagnosis (range 35 to 161).

Sequencing of cultured CD4+ T cell DNA used the Oncomine TCR Beta short-read assay. TCRdb reprocessed the PCR reads with MiXCR, giving one entry per CDR3 protein. This table holds some 18,000 distinct CDR3 sequences, approximately 60% found once. Stated treatment: approximately nine-day PBMC culture with coronavirus spike peptide pools or control peptides (ViraFEST assay). Per well, approximately 2.1 million PBMCs were cultured in the presence of around 11 IU/ml IL-2 and around 10 ug/ml peptide pools. Regarding this clonotype: Antigen unknown.

Germline CDR1 is SGHVT and CDR2 is SQSDAQ. Trimming removed 2 bases from V and 4 bases from J, with 9 bases in between. The CDR3 contains 13 residues. The material sequenced was CD4+ T cells from blood, cultured in vitro. The sequence came from a human donor who had recovered from COVID-19. The genes are TRBV7-4 and TRBJ2-7, with D possibly being TRBD1 or TRBD2 (6 bases each). The CDR3 nucleotides read TGTGCCAGCAGCTTACCGGGGGCATACGAGCAGTACTTC. This sequence encodes CASSLPGAYEQYF.